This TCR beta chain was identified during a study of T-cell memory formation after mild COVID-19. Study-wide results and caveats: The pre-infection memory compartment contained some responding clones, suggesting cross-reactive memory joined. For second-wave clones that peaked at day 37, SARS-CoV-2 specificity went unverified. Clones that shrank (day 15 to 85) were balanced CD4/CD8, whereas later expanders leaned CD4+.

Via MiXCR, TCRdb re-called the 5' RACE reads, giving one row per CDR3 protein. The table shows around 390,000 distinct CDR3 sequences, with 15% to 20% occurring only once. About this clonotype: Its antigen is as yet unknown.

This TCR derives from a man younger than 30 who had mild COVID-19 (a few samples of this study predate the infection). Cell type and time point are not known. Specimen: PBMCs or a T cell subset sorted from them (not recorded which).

The CDR3 nucleotides read TGTGCCAGCAGCTCTGGGGGGCGCCGGAACACTGAAGCTTTCTTT. This sequence encodes CASSSGGRRNTEAFF. The chain carries TRBV7-9 and TRBJ1-1; tentatively, D is TRBD1 (6 bases). V lost 4 bases to trimming and J lost 1 base, with 13 bases between them. This CDR3 has 15 amino acids. CDR1 and CDR2 (germline): SEHNR, FQNEAQ (reference sequence).